One sample yielded the 4 T cell receptor beta chains listed below, sequenced in a study of blood T cell repertoires in COVID-19. The repertoire was sequenced with immunoSEQ multiplex PCR; TCRdb's copy has only in-frame clones and lacks some. The sample shows approximately 330,000 clones, 70% to 90% of them seen only once. Sequenced: peripheral blood. The source is a woman aged 45 to 65 with active or convalescent COVID-19.

The chain recombines TRBV7-3 with TRBJ2-7, with D uncertain. V lost 1 base, J lost 7 bases, and 11 bases lay in between. The germline V gene has CDR1 SGHTA and CDR2 FQGTGA. The CDR3 length is 13 residues. The CDR3 sequence is CASSLMSGGEQYF. Written as DNA, the CDR3 is TGTGCCAGCAGCTTAATGTCGGGTGGGGAGCAGTACTTC.

This clone was detected only a few times. The chain links TRBV3-1 (or the pseudogene TRBV3-2) to TRBJ2-2; 8 positions match TRBD1. J gave up 5 bases and V 7 bases, and 0 bases lay outside the gene matches. CDR1 LGHDT and CDR2 YNNKEL come from the germline V gene (reference sequence). This CDR3 has 12 residues. CDR3 sequence (DNA): TGTGCCAGCAACAGGGGGACCGGGGAGCTGTTTTTT. Protein sequence: CASNRGTGELFF.

The V and J genes are TRBV27 and TRBJ1-1, with 9 positions matching TRBD1. The ends lost 8 bases at V and 11 bases at J; junction bases unmatched: 12. This CDR3 has 13 residues. The germline CDR1 and CDR2 sequences are MNHEY and SMNVEV (reference sequence). In DNA form, the CDR3 reads TGTGCCAGCGCTACCAACAGGGGGCTGTATGCTTTCTTT. Its protein product is CASATNRGLYAFF.

The V call is TRBV5-1, the J call TRBJ2-3; 9 positions agree with TRBD2. The germline V gene has CDR1 SGHRS and CDR2 YFSETQ. J was trimmed by 5 bases and V by 5 bases; bases with no gene match: 12. The CDR3 is 16 residues long. The CDR3 sequence is CASRSEPGLARDTQYF. In DNA, the CDR3 is TGCGCCAGCAGATCCGAACCGGGACTAGCTCGAGATACGCAGTATTTT.